The sequence of this TCR beta chain was determined in a study of CD8+ T cells in alopecia areata. In each case, RNA was isolated and then reverse transcribed into cDNA as the sequencing template. Data came from immunoSEQ multiplex PCR; TCRdb stores just in-frame clones and leaves some out. This table holds approximately 180,000 clones, 53% found once. This sample's treatment: oral pan-JAK inhibitor, 5-10 mg twice daily. The study team obtained lesional scalp punch biopsies and peripheral blood from alopecia areata patients. CD4+ and CD8+ T cells were sorted from PBMCs stained for CD3, CD4 and CD8. The CDR3 is made up of 14 amino acids. CDR1 and CDR2 (germline): SEHNR, FQNEAQ (reference sequence). V gave up 4 bases and J gave up 2 bases, with 12 bases separating them. In this sample, this clone turned up a few times. Its antigen is as yet unknown. Study-wide points: Mice showed TCR sharing more clearly than patients did, possibly owing to HLA.

The TCR was taken from a human donor with alopecia areata. This specimen was CD8+ T cells sorted from blood, taken at week 24, from a patient treated with tofacitinib. The J gene is TRBJ2-7, the V gene TRBV7-9, with a tentative D call TRBD2 (6 bases). The CDR3 loop reads CASSSRLDPYEQYF. CDR3 DNA: TGTGCCAGCAGCTCCCGACTAGATCCCTACGAGCAGTACTTC.